Detailed here is one T cell receptor (beta chain). V was pared by 4 bases and J by 3 bases, with 9 bases between. Looked up from germline, CDR1 is SEHNR and CDR2 is FQNEAQ (reference sequence). The length of the CDR3 is 14 residues. Libraries were prepared by immunoSEQ multiplex PCR; TCRdb keeps only in-frame clonotypes and omits some of them. This sample yields more than 95,000 clones, of which roughly 85% are seen a single time; roughly 3% belongs to the top ten. This specimen comes from a study of blood T cell repertoires in COVID-19. Sequencing used peripheral blood. The J gene is TRBJ2-2, the V gene TRBV7-9; the D gene is possibly TRBD1 (5 bases). The clonotype originates from a middle-aged man in a cohort sampled during active COVID-19. CDR3 region: CASSSLRDTGELFF. DNA of the CDR3: TGTGCCAGCAGCTCCCTCAGGGACACCGGGGAGCTGTTTTTT. The full variable domain, its missing parts supplied by reference TRBV7-9 and TRBJ2-2, is DTGVSQNPRHKITKRGQNVTFRCDPISEHNRLYWYRQTLGQGPEFLTYFQNEAQLEKSRLLSDRFSAERPKGSFSTLEIQRTEQGDSAMYLCASSSLRDTGELFFGEGSRLTVL.